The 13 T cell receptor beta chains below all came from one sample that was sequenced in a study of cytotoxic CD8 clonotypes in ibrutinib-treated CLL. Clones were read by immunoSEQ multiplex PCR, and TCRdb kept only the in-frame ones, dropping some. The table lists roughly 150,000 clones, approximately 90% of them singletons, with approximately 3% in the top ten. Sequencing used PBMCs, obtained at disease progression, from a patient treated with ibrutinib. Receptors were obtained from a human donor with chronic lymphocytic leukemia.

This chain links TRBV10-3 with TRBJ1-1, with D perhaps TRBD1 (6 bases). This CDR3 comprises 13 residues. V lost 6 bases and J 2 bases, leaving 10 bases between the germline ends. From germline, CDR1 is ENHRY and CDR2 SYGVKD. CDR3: CAIRGGPNTEAFF. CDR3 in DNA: TGTGCCATCAGGGGGGGGCCAAACACTGAAGCTTTCTTT.

The CDR3 sequence: CASSPLTGGFEQYF. The CDR3 DNA reads as TGTGCCAGTAGTCCGTTGACAGGGGGCTTCGAGCAGTACTTC. The chain couples TRBV19 to TRBJ2-7; 10 bases fit TRBD1. CDR1 and CDR2 (germline): LNHDA, SQIVND (reference sequence). Germline trimming cut 5 bases from V and 6 bases from J; bases unmatched to any gene: 7. CDR3 length: 14 residues.

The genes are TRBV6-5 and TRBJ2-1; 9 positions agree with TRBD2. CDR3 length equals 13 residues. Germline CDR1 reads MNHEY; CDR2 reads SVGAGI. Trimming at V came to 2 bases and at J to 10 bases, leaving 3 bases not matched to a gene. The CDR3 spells CASSYRTSGEQFF. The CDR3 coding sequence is TGTGCCAGCAGTTACCGTACTAGCGGGGAGCAGTTCTTC.

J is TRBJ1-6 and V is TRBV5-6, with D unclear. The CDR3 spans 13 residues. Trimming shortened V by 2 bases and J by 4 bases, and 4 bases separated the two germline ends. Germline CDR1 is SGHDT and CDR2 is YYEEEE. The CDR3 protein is CASSFGYNSPLHF. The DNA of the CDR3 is TGTGCCAGCAGCTTCGGGTATAATTCACCCCTCCACTTT.

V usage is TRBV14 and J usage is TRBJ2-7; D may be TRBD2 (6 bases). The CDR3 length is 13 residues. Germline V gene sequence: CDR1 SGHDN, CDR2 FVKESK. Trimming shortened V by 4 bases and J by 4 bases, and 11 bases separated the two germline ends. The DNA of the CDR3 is TGTGCCAGCAGCCGACTAGGGATATACGAGCAGTACTTC. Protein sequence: CASSRLGIYEQYF.

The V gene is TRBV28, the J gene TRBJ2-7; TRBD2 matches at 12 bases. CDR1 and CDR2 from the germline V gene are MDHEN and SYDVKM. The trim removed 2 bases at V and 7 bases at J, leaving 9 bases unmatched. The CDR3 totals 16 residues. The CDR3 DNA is TGTGCCAGCAGTTTAAGCGCCCTAGCGGGAGGGTTTGAGCAGTACTTC. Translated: CASSLSALAGGFEQYF.

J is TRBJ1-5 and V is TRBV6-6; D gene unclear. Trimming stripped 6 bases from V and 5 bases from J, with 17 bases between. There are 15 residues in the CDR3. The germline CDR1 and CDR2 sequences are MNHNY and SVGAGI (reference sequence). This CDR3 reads CASSSDLGGYQPQHF. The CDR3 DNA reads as TGTGCCAGCAGCAGCGATTTGGGAGGGTATCAGCCCCAGCATTTT.

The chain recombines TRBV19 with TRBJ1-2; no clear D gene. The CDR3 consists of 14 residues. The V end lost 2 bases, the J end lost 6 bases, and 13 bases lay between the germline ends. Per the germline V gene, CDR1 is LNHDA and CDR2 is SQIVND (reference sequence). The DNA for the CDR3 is TGTGCCAGTAGTATAACCTGGCAGCTCGATGGCTACACCTTC. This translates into CASSITWQLDGYTF.

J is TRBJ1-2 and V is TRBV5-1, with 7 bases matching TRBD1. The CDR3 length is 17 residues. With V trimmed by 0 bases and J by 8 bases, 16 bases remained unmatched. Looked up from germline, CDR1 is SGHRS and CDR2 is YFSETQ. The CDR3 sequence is CASSLVGTVAFYRGYTF. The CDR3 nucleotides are TGCGCCAGCAGCTTGGTTGGGACAGTGGCATTCTATCGAGGCTACACCTTC.

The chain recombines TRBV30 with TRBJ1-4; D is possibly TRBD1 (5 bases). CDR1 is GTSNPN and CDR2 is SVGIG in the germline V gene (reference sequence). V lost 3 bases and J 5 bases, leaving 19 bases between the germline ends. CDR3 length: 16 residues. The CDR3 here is CAWSPASGTSNEKLFF. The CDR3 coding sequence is TGTGCCTGGAGCCCAGCCTCCGGGACCTCAAATGAAAAACTGTTTTTT. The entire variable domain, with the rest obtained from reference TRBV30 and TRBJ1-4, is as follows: SQTIHQWPATLVQPVGSPLSLECTVEGTSNPNLYWYRQAAGRGLQLLFYSVGIGQISSEVPQNLSASRPQDRQFILSSKKLLLSDSGFYLCAWSPASGTSNEKLFFGSGTQLSVL.

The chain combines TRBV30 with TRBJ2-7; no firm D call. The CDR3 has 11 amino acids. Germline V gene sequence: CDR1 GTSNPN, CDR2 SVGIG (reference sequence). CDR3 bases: TGTGCTACAACCGTAGGGTACGAGCAGTACTTC. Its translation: CATTVGYEQYF.

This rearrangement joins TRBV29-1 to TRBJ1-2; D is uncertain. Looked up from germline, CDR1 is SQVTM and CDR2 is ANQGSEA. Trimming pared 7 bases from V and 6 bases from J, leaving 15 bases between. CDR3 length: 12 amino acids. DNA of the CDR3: TGCAGCGCCGAAAGTGAGGAAGATGGCTACACCTTC. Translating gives CSAESEEDGYTF.

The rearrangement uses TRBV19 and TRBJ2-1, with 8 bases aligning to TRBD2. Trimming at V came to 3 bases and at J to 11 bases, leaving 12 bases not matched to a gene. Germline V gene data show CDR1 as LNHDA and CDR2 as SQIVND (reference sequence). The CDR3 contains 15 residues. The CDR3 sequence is CASSIWGRREVKQFF. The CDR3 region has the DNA TGTGCCAGTAGTATTTGGGGTCGGCGGGAGGTAAAGCAGTTCTTC.